Below are 28 T cell receptor beta chains sequenced from a single sample in a study of cytomegalovirus exposure and HLA in healthy donors. It was with 60 Vbeta and 13 Jbeta primers that the PCR ran. Generated by immunoSEQ multiplex PCR, the TCRdb table keeps only in-frame clones and is missing some. Seen in this sample are around 130,000 clones; the ten most common clones hold 1.5% to 2.5%. Material for sequencing was PBMCs. Receptors originate from a woman aged 60-70 years in good health and CMV-seronegative.

J is TRBJ1-5 and V is TRBV18; D is undetermined. The CDR3 spans 14 residues. In germline, CDR1 is KGHSH, CDR2 LQKENI. V lost 2 bases and J lost 5, with 10 bases in between. The CDR3 spells CASSPAGNDQPQHF. The DNA of the CDR3 is TGTGCCAGCTCACCAGCGGGGAACGATCAGCCCCAGCATTTT.

J is TRBJ2-5 and V is TRBV5-1, with 9 bases identical to TRBD1. Germline-derived CDR1 and CDR2 are SGHRS and YFSETQ. V shed 4 bases, J shed 2 bases, and the junction held 0 bases outside the gene matches. The CDR3 covers 13 residues. The CDR3 coding sequence is TGCGCCAGCAGCGACAGGGGGCAAGAGACCCAGTACTTC. Residues: CASSDRGQETQYF.

This chain uses TRBV6-6 with TRBJ2-7; TRBD1 might be the D (6 bases). Trimming cost V 0 bases and J 0 bases, with 6 bases left between them. Germline V CDR1 and CDR2: MNHNY, SVGAGI (reference sequence). The CDR3 is 14 amino acids. CDR3 loop: CASSYSDSSYEQYF. Written as DNA, the CDR3 is TGTGCCAGCAGTTACTCGGACAGCTCCTACGAGCAGTACTTC.

This rearrangement joins TRBV27 to TRBJ1-3, with D possibly matching TRBD1 (6 bases). Trimming pared 2 bases from V and 1 base from J, leaving 12 bases between. This CDR3 comprises 16 residues. Germline CDR1 is MNHEY and CDR2 is SMNVEV (reference sequence). The CDR3 DNA follows: TGTGCCAGCAGTTTAAGCCGGACAGAATCTGGAAACACCATATATTTT. Its protein is CASSLSRTESGNTIYF.

The chain joins TRBV2 to TRBJ2-3, with TRBD1 as a possible D gene (5 bases). The CDR3 is made up of 17 amino acids. Per the germline V gene, CDR1 is SNHLY and CDR2 is FYNNEI. With 7 bases removed from V and 1 base from J, the gap between germline ends came to 21 bases. The DNA for the CDR3 is TGTGCCAGCAACCGAGTTCAGGGAAGTTTTGGCACAGATACGCAGTATTTT. This encodes CASNRVQGSFGTDTQYF.

V and J are TRBV18 and TRBJ1-2; TRBD1 agrees at 9 bases. The germline V gene has CDR1 KGHSH and CDR2 LQKENI. J lost 8 bases, V lost 4 bases, and 11 bases had no gene match. The CDR3 covers 15 residues. The CDR3 DNA sequence: TGTGCCAGCTCACAACGTCCGGGACAGGGAGACGGCTACACCTTC. It codes for CASSQRPGQGDGYTF.

The chain has TRBV4-1 and TRBJ2-1, with 8 bases that match TRBD2. The germline gives CDR1 MGHRA, CDR2 YSYEKL. Germline trimming cut 0 bases from V and 8 bases from J; bases unmatched to any gene: 9. This CDR3 is built from 16 residues. The CDR3 protein is CASSQEWRGVVYEQFF. The DNA for the CDR3 is TGCGCCAGCAGCCAAGAGTGGCGGGGGGTAGTCTATGAGCAGTTCTTC.

The chain uses TRBV28 and TRBJ2-7; D not resolved. CDR3 size: 13 residues. The germline gives CDR1 MDHEN, CDR2 SYDVKM. V was cut by 3 bases and J by 12 bases, with 18 bases left in between. The CDR3 DNA reads as TGTGCCAGCAGTTTTCCCGGCCCCAGGTTGACGTACTTC. Translation gives CASSFPGPRLTYF.

The rearrangement uses TRBV7-8 and TRBJ2-5; D is undetermined. The CDR3 has 11 amino acids. V lost 5 bases, J lost 4 bases, and 5 bases lay in between. The germline CDR1 and CDR2 sequences are SGHVS and FQNEAQ. CDR3 sequence: CASSPLETQYF. The CDR3 nucleotides are TGTGCCAGCAGCCCCCTAGAGACCCAGTACTTC.

The CDR3, as DNA: TGTGCCAGCAGTAACCTTGGGACAGGGGTCTACGAGCAGTACTTC. This translates into CASSNLGTGVYEQYF. This chain joins TRBV7-8 and TRBJ2-5, with 10 bases that match TRBD1. TRBJ2-7 matches the DNA end more closely, so the J call is doubtful. The CDR3 length is 15 residues. Germline assignment: CDR1 SGHVS and CDR2 FQNEAQ.

This chain uses TRBV19 with TRBJ2-5; 11 nucleotides align to TRBD2. This CDR3 is 18 amino acids long. Germline loops: CDR1 LNHDA, CDR2 SQIVND (reference sequence). J lost 5 bases, V lost 0 bases, and 11 bases had no gene match. CDR3 bases: TGTGCCAGTAGTATAGAAAGGGGGACTAGCGGCCCTCTGGAGACCCAGTACTTC. As protein: CASSIERGTSGPLETQYF.

The chain joins TRBV5-4 to TRBJ1-1, with D maybe TRBD1 (5 bases). The ends were cut back, 5 bases at V and 6 bases at J, with 23 bases in the middle. This CDR3 region has 16 residues. Germline V gives CDR1 SGHNT, CDR2 YYREEE (reference sequence). CDR3 residues: CASSLGGVPEVAEAFF. For the CDR3, the DNA is TGTGCCAGCAGTCTTGGGGGGGTACCCGAGGTGGCTGAAGCTTTCTTT.

The chain combines TRBV5-1 with TRBJ2-4; D is possibly TRBD1 (6 bases). CDR3 size: 17 residues. The germline V and J ends were trimmed by 0 bases and 1 base, with 14 bases remaining between them. Germline assignment: CDR1 SGHRS and CDR2 YFSETQ. CDR3 DNA: TGCGCCAGCAGCTTGGAAACAGGGTACGGGGCCAAAAACATTCAGTACTTC. It yields the protein CASSLETGYGAKNIQYF.

The chain has TRBV14 and TRBJ2-1, with D uncertain. The CDR3 length is 11 residues. The ends were cut back, 3 bases at V and 9 bases at J, with 6 bases in the middle. CDR1 is SGHDN, CDR2 FVKESK, per germline. CDR3 region: CASSHGAEQFF. CDR3 nucleotides: TGTGCCAGCAGCCATGGAGCTGAGCAGTTCTTC.

The rearrangement uses TRBV5-1 and TRBJ2-3; D perhaps matches TRBD1 (6 bases). V was pared by 4 bases and J by 1 base, with 13 bases between. This CDR3 contains 15 residues. Germline V gene lookup returns CDR1 SGHRS and CDR2 YFSETQ. The CDR3 region is CASSLSAGGTDTQYF. The CDR3 DNA reads as TGCGCCAGCAGCCTTTCGGCAGGGGGCACAGATACGCAGTATTTT.

The chain's CDR3 is CASSEVSRGAFF. Written as DNA, the CDR3 is TGCGCCAGCAGTGAAGTGTCCCGGGGGGCTTTCTTT. The chain combines TRBV10-2 with TRBJ1-1; TRBD1 might be the D (5 bases). Trimming removed 3 bases at V and 11 bases at J, with 13 bases between. Germline CDR1 is WSHSY and CDR2 is SAAADI. The CDR3 covers 12 residues.

DNA for the CDR3: TGTGCCAGCAGTCGACTAGAGCCGGTGGTCACCGGGGAGCTGTTTTTT. Its translation: CASSRLEPVVTGELFF. V gene TRBV28 combines with J gene TRBJ2-2, with D perhaps matching TRBD2 (6 bases). V gave up 5 bases and J gave up 4 bases, with 17 bases separating them. Germline CDR1 and CDR2: MDHEN and SYDVKM. The CDR3 contains 16 residues.

The chain links TRBV5-1 to TRBJ1-1; 9 bases line up with TRBD1. CDR1 and CDR2 (germline): SGHRS, YFSETQ. The CDR3 is 14 residues long. Unmatched junction bases numbered 6, after V lost 4 bases and J lost 5 bases. The CDR3 protein is CASSAQGASTEAFF. In DNA, the CDR3 is TGCGCCAGCAGCGCACAGGGGGCAAGTACTGAAGCTTTCTTT. The whole variable domain, filled in from reference TRBV5-1 and TRBJ1-1, reads KAGVTQTPRYLIKTRGQQVTLSCSPISGHRSVSWYQQTPGQGLQFLFEYFSETQRNKGNFPGRFSGRQFSNSRSEMNVSTLELGDSALYLCASSAQGASTEAFFGQGTRLTVV.

The chain combines TRBV6-1 with TRBJ2-3; tentative D call: TRBD2 (6 bases). V shed 0 bases and J shed 4 bases, with 11 bases lying between them. Germline values: CDR1 MNHNS, CDR2 SASEGT. This CDR3 is built from 15 residues. The CDR3 nucleotides are TGTGCCAGCAGTGAAGCGTGGAGGGGTTCAGATACGCAGTATTTT. Translated, it gives CASSEAWRGSDTQYF.

The V gene is TRBV11-2, the J gene TRBJ2-3; 9 bases fit TRBD2. Germline V lookup: CDR1 SGHAT, CDR2 FQNNGV. CDR3 length: 15 residues. Germline trimming cut 8 bases from V and 5 bases from J; bases unmatched to any gene: 11. For the CDR3, the DNA is TGTGCCAGCCTTAGCGGGAGCAGTCGTTTAGATACGCAGTATTTT. Translated: CASLSGSSRLDTQYF. The complete variable domain, with remaining parts taken from reference TRBV11-2 and TRBJ2-3, reads EAGVAQSPRYKIIEKRQSVAFWCNPISGHATLYWYQQILGQGPKLLIQFQNNGVVDDSQLPKDRFSAERLKGVDSTLKIQPAKLEDSAVYLCASLSGSSRLDTQYFGPGTRLTVL.

This chain links TRBV6-5 with TRBJ1-2; the D is unclear. The germline CDR1 and CDR2 sequences are MNHEY and SVGAGI. The V end was cut by 3 bases, the J end by 0 bases, with 8 bases between. The CDR3 has 14 amino acids. CDR3 nucleotide sequence: TGTGCCAGCAGTTATGGCAGATCTAACTATGGCTACACCTTC. This gives the protein CASSYGRSNYGYTF.

The chain carries TRBV27 and TRBJ1-2; a weak D match, TRBD1 (5 bases). V lost 0 bases and J 5 bases, leaving 13 bases between the germline ends. From germline, CDR1 is MNHEY and CDR2 SMNVEV (reference sequence). CDR3 length: 15 amino acids. The CDR3 nucleotides are TGTGCCAGCAGTTTATCTTTGGCAGGGCGATATGGCTACACCTTC. Residues: CASSLSLAGRYGYTF.

V is TRBV6-1 and J is TRBJ2-7; 8 bases line up with TRBD1. The trim removed 6 bases at V and 2 bases at J, leaving 6 bases unmatched. This CDR3 is 14 amino acids long. Germline CDR1 and CDR2: MNHNS and SASEGT. As DNA, the CDR3 is TGTGCCAGCAGCCTGGACAGGGCAACCTACGAGCAGTACTTC. It is translated as CASSLDRATYEQYF.

This chain uses TRBV2 with TRBJ2-1; unclear D gene. The length of the CDR3 is 12 residues. The germline V gene has CDR1 SNHLY and CDR2 FYNNEI. Deletions cut 8 bases from V and 1 base from J, with 6 bases between. Written as DNA, the CDR3 is TGTGCCAGCGAACAATCCTACAATGAGCAGTTCTTC. Translating gives CASEQSYNEQFF.

This chain links TRBV28 with TRBJ1-5; D call uncertain. This CDR3 is 10 amino acids long. V was pared by 10 bases and J by 3 bases, with 4 bases between. The germline CDR1 and CDR2 sequences are MDHEN and SYDVKM. The CDR3 reads CATSNQPQHF. The CDR3 nucleotides read TGTGCCACCTCCAATCAGCCCCAGCATTTT.

The chain carries TRBV19 and TRBJ1-3; D remains unclear. V lost 7 bases to trimming and J lost 4 bases, with 11 bases between them. The CDR3 has 13 amino acids. Germline lookup yields CDR1 LNHDA and CDR2 SQIVND (reference sequence). Here the CDR3 DNA reads TGTGCCAGTAATTCGTTTTTAGGAAACACCATATATTTT. Its protein is CASNSFLGNTIYF.

The chain links TRBV9 to TRBJ1-1; D unresolved. Trimming left V 3 bases short and J 5 bases short, with 17 bases between. The CDR3 extends over 15 amino acids. CDR1 and CDR2 from the germline V gene are SGDLS and YYNGEE. The CDR3, as DNA: TGTGCCAGCAGCGCTTCCTTAGGAGGTGGAACTGAAGCTTTCTTT. Amino acid sequence: CASSASLGGGTEAFF.

The gene calls are TRBV16 and TRBJ1-1; D is perhaps TRBD1 (6 bases). Trimming pared 4 bases from V and 1 base from J, leaving 10 bases between. The CDR3 runs to 14 residues. From germline, CDR1 is KGHSY and CDR2 FQNENV. The CDR3: CASSLSTGNTEAFF. CDR3 sequence (DNA): TGTGCCAGCAGCCTTTCGACAGGGAACACTGAAGCTTTCTTT.